This entry lists 5 T cell receptor beta chains sequenced from one sample in a study of response to subunit inactivated influenza vaccine. TCRdb used MiXCR to reprocess the RT-PCR reads, holding one entry per CDR3 protein. This table has almost 250,000 distinct CDR3 sequences, about 12% appearing once. The sequencing here drew on non-naive T cells sorted from PBMCs, taken 14 to 15 days before vaccination. The receptors shown here come from a man between 45 and 60 years old who received an inactivated influenza vaccine.

The chain uses TRBV6-5 and TRBJ2-7, with TRBD1 matching over 8 bases. The germline gives CDR1 MNHEY, CDR2 SVGAGI. The junction had 5 bases not matched to a gene; V was cut back by 0 bases and J by 4 bases. The CDR3 contains 15 residues. The CDR3 DNA reads TGTGCCAGCAGTTACTCGTCAGGGGGCGGGTACGAGCAGTACTTC. It is translated as CASSYSSGGGYEQYF.

This clonotype occurred a few times. J is TRBJ1-4 and V is TRBV5-1, with D uncertain. The CDR3 is 15 residues long. Germline V CDR1 and CDR2: SGHRS, YFSETQ. V was shortened by 0 bases and J by 4 bases, with 10 bases between the two germline ends. The CDR3 sequence: CASSLESRLNEKLFF. The CDR3 region has the DNA TGCGCCAGCAGCTTGGAATCCAGGCTTAATGAAAAACTGTTTTTT.

This clonotype was seen many times. The chain couples TRBV4-1 to TRBJ2-5, with D hard to call. The V and J ends lost 0 bases and 2 bases respectively, with 10 bases between them. This CDR3 is built from 15 residues. CDR1 and CDR2 from the germline V gene are MGHRA and YSYEKL. As DNA, the CDR3 is TGCGCCAGCAGCCAAGATCGGGCAGGACAAGAGACCCAGTACTTC. It encodes CASSQDRAGQETQYF.

This clonotype was seen a handful of times. The chain employs TRBV11-2 and TRBJ1-4, with D maybe TRBD1 (5 bases). CDR3 size: 15 residues. Germline CDR1 and CDR2: SGHAT and FQNNGV. V was trimmed by 2 bases and J by 7 bases, leaving 14 bases between them. The CDR3 DNA sequence: TGTGCCAGCAGCTTAAAGGGGACCTGGGGTGAAAAACTGTTTTTT. Translation: CASSLKGTWGEKLFF. Combining the CDR3 with reference TRBV11-2 and TRBJ1-4 gives the whole variable domain EAGVAQSPRYKIIEKRQSVAFWCNPISGHATLYWYQQILGQGPKLLIQFQNNGVVDDSQLPKDRFSAERLKGVDSTLKIQPAKLEDSAVYLCASSLKGTWGEKLFFGSGTQLSVL.

The genes are TRBV30 and TRBJ2-1; 11 bases map to TRBD2. J lost 1 base, V lost 2 bases, and 13 bases had no gene match. Germline CDR1 reads GTSNPN; CDR2 reads SVGIG (reference sequence). The CDR3 runs 19 residues. The DNA for the CDR3 is TGTGCCTGGAGTAGGTATAGCGGGAGGGGCGGCCGGTCCTACAATGAGCAGTTCTTC. This gives the protein CAWSRYSGRGGRSYNEQFF.